The T cell receptor (beta chain) described here comes from a study of blood T cell repertoires in COVID-19. Study as a whole: The United States, Italy and Spain were the sources of the acute and convalescent COVID-19 samples. PBMCs, B-cell-depleted T cells, or T cells provided the cDNA or gDNA that made up the material.

This CDR3 contains 17 residues. In the authors' methods: Researchers report that nucleated cell counts were estimated from reference gene primer amplification. Clones were sequenced by immunoSEQ multiplex PCR, and TCRdb holds only the in-frame ones, with some missing. From that table come the V and J calls and clone size; the DNA was used to work out D and trimming. The sample yields about 98,000 clones, about 80% seen once. Sequencing was performed on peripheral blood. This chain links TRBV21-1 with TRBJ2-7; whether TRBD1, the table's D call, matches the DNA was not checked. TRBV21-1 is recorded as a pseudogene. This TCR derives from a man aged 55 to 70 with acute or convalescent COVID-19. The CDR3 region has the DNA TGTGCCAGCAGCAATGGAAGCCGGGACAGGCACATGTACGAGCAGTACGTC. It is translated as CASSNGSRDRHMYEQYV.